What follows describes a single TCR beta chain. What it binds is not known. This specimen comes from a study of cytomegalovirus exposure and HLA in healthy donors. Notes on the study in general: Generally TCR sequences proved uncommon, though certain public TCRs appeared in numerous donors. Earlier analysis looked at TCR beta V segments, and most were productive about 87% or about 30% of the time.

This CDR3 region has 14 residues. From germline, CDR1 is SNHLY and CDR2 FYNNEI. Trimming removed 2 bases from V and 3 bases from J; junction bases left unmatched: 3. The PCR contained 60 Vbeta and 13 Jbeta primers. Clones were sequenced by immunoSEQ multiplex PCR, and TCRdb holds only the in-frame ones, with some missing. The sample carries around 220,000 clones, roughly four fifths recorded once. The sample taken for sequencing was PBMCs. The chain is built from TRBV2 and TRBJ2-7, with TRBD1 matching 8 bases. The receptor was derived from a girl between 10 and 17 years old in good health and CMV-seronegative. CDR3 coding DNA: TGTGCCAGCAGTGAAAGACAGGGGATCTACGAGCAGTACTTC. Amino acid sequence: CASSERQGIYEQYF.